These 14 T cell receptor beta chains were sequenced from one sample in a study of T-cell memory formation after mild COVID-19 (dated by TCRdb to 2020 to 2023). Libraries were built with 5' RACE. The listed sequencing device is Illumina NovaSeq 6000. The raw public reads went through TCRdb reprocessing: fastp at Q25, MiXCR clone calling, in-frame beta chains kept. Each CDR3 protein gets just one entry, which takes the most common genes and DNA from the rows behind it. A total of 190,000 or so distinct CDR3 sequences appear in this sample, around 25% of them only once. More than 9.5% of the sample lies in the top ten. The sequenced sample was PBMCs or a T cell subset sorted from them (not recorded which). The origin of the receptors is an adult woman who had mild COVID-19 (a few samples of this study predate the infection). The sample titles of this study are shuffled in the database, so cell type and time point are left out; the donor was told from shared clones.

The CDR3 nucleotides read TGTGCCAGCAGTGGGCGGAGCTCTAGCGGGGAAGAGACCCAGTACTTC. It is translated as CASSGRSSSGEETQYF. V is TRBV12-3 or TRBV12-4 and J is TRBJ2-5, with 9 bases aligning to TRBD2. This CDR3 contains 16 residues. V gave up 5 bases and J gave up 3 bases; unmatched junction bases: 10.

This clonotype showed up just a few times. V is TRBV24-1 and J is TRBJ2-6, with D hard to call. Trimming removed 5 bases from V and 1 base from J, with 2 bases in between. The CDR3 has 13 residues. Germline V gene sequence: CDR1 KGHDR, CDR2 SFDVKD. The CDR3 region is CATSGSGANVLTF. CDR3 sequence (DNA): TGTGCCACCAGTGGATCTGGGGCCAACGTCCTGACTTTC.

This clonotype was found a few times. The chain links TRBV11-1 to TRBJ1-5, with a weak D call TRBD1 (6 bases). Trimming removed 6 bases at V and 3 bases at J, with 12 bases between. Germline V gene data show CDR1 as SGHAT and CDR2 as FQDESV (reference sequence). The CDR3 consists of 14 residues. Here the CDR3 reads CASSLQGSNQPQHF. CDR3 sequence (DNA): TGTGCCAGCAGTCTACAGGGTTCCAATCAGCCCCAGCATTTT.

This sequence joins TRBV29-1 and TRBJ2-5; no reliable D call. The germline V gene encodes CDR1 SQVTM and CDR2 ANQGSEA. The V and J ends lost 4 bases and 2 bases respectively, with 8 bases between them. The CDR3 contains 12 residues. In DNA form, the CDR3 reads TGCAGCGTTGCACGGAAACAAGAGACCCAGTACTTC. Amino acid sequence: CSVARKQETQYF.

This rearrangement joins TRBV12-3 or TRBV12-4 to TRBJ1-2, with TRBD1 matching 10 bases. V gave up 5 bases and J gave up 5 bases; unmatched junction bases: 11. The CDR3 has 16 residues. CDR3 sequence reads: CASSTTPGQGWYGYTF. The CDR3 nucleotides read TGTGCCAGCAGTACCACTCCGGGACAGGGGTGGTATGGCTACACCTTC.

This clonotype was detected only a few times. CDR3 sequence reads: CASSLGWGANEQFF. CDR3 DNA sequence: TGTGCCAGCAGCTTAGGGTGGGGGGCAAATGAGCAGTTCTTC. The chain employs TRBV7-2 and TRBJ2-1; D is perhaps TRBD1 or TRBD2 (6 bases each). Trimming shortened V by 1 base and J by 7 bases, and 11 bases separated the two germline ends. Germline V gene data show CDR1 as SGHTA and CDR2 as FQGNSA. CDR3 length equals 14 residues.

The chain employs TRBV15 and TRBJ2-7; 12 bases agree with TRBD1. CDR1 is LNHNV, CDR2 YYDKDF, per germline (reference sequence). CDR3 size: 13 residues. After removal of 6 bases from V and 5 bases from J, the junction contained 2 bases not matched to a gene. The CDR3 region is CATRGQGANEQYF. The CDR3 DNA reads TGTGCCACCAGGGGACAGGGGGCGAACGAGCAGTACTTC.

The gene calls are TRBV5-4 and TRBJ1-1, with D tentatively TRBD1 (6 bases). CDR3 length: 15 residues. Between the trimmed V and J ends, which lost 4 bases and 4 bases, there was a span of 17 bases. Germline CDR1 is SGHNT and CDR2 is YYREEE (reference sequence). CDR3: CASSVGQRAGTEAFF. CDR3 nucleotides: TGTGCCAGCAGCGTCGGACAGCGCGCTGGCACTGAAGCTTTCTTT. Looking up the rest from reference TRBV5-4 and TRBJ1-1 gives the full variable domain: ETGVTQSPTHLIKTRGQQVTLRCSSQSGHNTVSWYQQALGQGPQFIFQYYREEENGRGNFPPRFSGLQFPNYSSELNVNALELDDSALYLCASSVGQRAGTEAFFGQGTRLTVV.

This clonotype was seen a few times. The gene calls are TRBV30 and TRBJ2-7; no clear D. Germline loops: CDR1 GTSNPN, CDR2 SVGIG (reference sequence). This CDR3 is built from 13 residues. The V and J ends lost 2 bases and 0 bases respectively, with 8 bases between them. The CDR3 sequence: CAWSQYSSYEQYF. CDR3 sequence (DNA): TGTGCCTGGAGTCAATACAGCTCCTACGAGCAGTACTTC. The full variable domain, with the rest looked up from reference TRBV30 and TRBJ2-7, is SQTIHQWPATLVQPVGSPLSLECTVEGTSNPNLYWYRQAAGRGLQLLFYSVGIGQISSEVPQNLSASRPQDRQFILSSKKLLLSDSGFYLCAWSQYSSYEQYFGPGTRLTVT.

This clonotype showed up just a few times. V usage is TRBV7-8 and J usage is TRBJ2-2, with D possibly TRBD1 on 6 matching bases. Germline CDR1 SGHVS, CDR2 FQNEAQ. Trimming pared 6 bases from V and 1 base from J, leaving 9 bases between. The CDR3 extends over 14 amino acids. DNA for the CDR3: TGTGCCAGCAGGCAGACAGGGAACACCGGGGAGCTGTTTTTT. Translating it yields CASRQTGNTGELFF. The whole variable domain, remainder taken from reference TRBV7-8 and TRBJ2-2, is GAGVSQSPRYKVAKRGQDVALRCDPISGHVSLFWYQQALGQGPEFLTYFQNEAQLDKSGLPSDRFFAERPEGSVSTLKIQRTQQEDSAVYLCASRQTGNTGELFFGEGSRLTVL.

This clonotype has more than one count but fewer than ten. V gene TRBV30 combines with J gene TRBJ2-7, with D uncertain. V shed 2 bases and J shed 2 bases, with 7 bases lying between them. The CDR3 runs 12 residues. Germline CDR1 reads GTSNPN; CDR2 reads SVGIG (reference sequence). CDR3 loop: CAWSSYAYEQYF. CDR3 bases: TGTGCCTGGAGTAGCTACGCCTACGAGCAGTACTTC. Variable domain in full (rest from reference TRBV30 and TRBJ2-7): SQTIHQWPATLVQPVGSPLSLECTVEGTSNPNLYWYRQAAGRGLQLLFYSVGIGQISSEVPQNLSASRPQDRQFILSSKKLLLSDSGFYLCAWSSYAYEQYFGPGTRLTVT.

This clonotype was seen only a few times. The chain links TRBV4-1 to TRBJ1-5; D uncertain. Germline V gives CDR1 MGHRA, CDR2 YSYEKL. V lost 3 bases to trimming and J lost 4 bases, with 16 bases between them. There are 16 residues in the CDR3. This CDR3 reads CASSQSPGLGNQPQHF. The CDR3 DNA reads as TGCGCCAGCAGCCAGTCACCGGGCCTCGGAAATCAGCCCCAGCATTTT.

V usage is TRBV2 and J usage is TRBJ1-1; 8 bases align to TRBD1. This CDR3 contains 13 residues. Trimming took 4 bases from V and 7 from J; bases not matched to a gene: 5. The germline V gene encodes CDR1 SNHLY and CDR2 FYNNEI. In DNA form, the CDR3 reads TGTGCCAGCAGTGTGACAGGGGTTTATGAAGCTTTCTTT. This translates into CASSVTGVYEAFF.

This clonotype was counted a few times. V usage is TRBV6-6 and J usage is TRBJ2-1; TRBD2 matches 8 bases. This CDR3 region has 14 residues. V was pared by 6 bases and J by 5 bases, with 6 bases of the junction left unmatched. Germline CDR1 reads MNHNY; CDR2 reads SVGAGI (reference sequence). The CDR3 loop is CASRELAAHNEQFF. CDR3 nucleotide sequence: TGTGCCAGCAGGGAACTAGCGGCACACAATGAGCAGTTCTTC.